The rows below give T cell receptor beta chains drawn from one sample of a study of T cells after yellow fever vaccination. TCRdb re-analysed the 5' RACE reads in MiXCR, keeping a single row per CDR3 protein. The data contain a few hundred thousand distinct CDR3 sequences, less than 20% of them singletons. Sample: PBMCs, taken around 5 days after the first yellow fever vaccination. Receptors originate from a man aged 18-30 years who received the YFV17D yellow fever vaccine. CDR3s include the opening cysteine and the closing phenylalanine or tryptophan. A D gene is named only where the DNA matches it firmly. Expanded clones are given a class, and other clones once, few, many or no size at all.

j_call clone_size v_call d_call cdr3_nt cdr3_aa
TRBJ2-4 NA TRBV18 NA TGTGCCAGCTCACCTGGGACACAAAACATTCAGTACTTC CASSPGTQNIQYF
TRBJ1-2 NA TRBV5-1 NA TGCGCCAGCAGCTTGGGGACGGAACTCTATGGCTACACCTTC CASSLGTELYGYTF
TRBJ1-2 few TRBV5-1 TRBD1 TGCGCCAGCAGTCAAGGGACAGCCGGACATATCGGTGGCTACACCTTC CASSQGTAGHIGGYTF
TRBJ2-1 NA TRBV6-2/TRBV6-3 NA TGTGCCAGCAGTTACTGGCAGAATTCCAATGAGCAGTTCTTC CASSYWQNSNEQFF
TRBJ1-3 NA TRBV25-1 NA TGTGCCAGCAGTGGAAACCCCCGGGACAACGAAATTGGAAACACCATATATTTT CASSGNPRDNEIGNTIYF
TRBJ1-6 many TRBV7-9 NA TGTGCCAGCAGCTTAGCCGGGGAGCTCGGATCACCCCTCCACTTT CASSLAGELGSPLHF
TRBJ2-5 NA TRBV11-2 NA TGTGCCAGCAGCCACGACAGGACACAAGAGACCCAGTACTTC CASSHDRTQETQYF
TRBJ2-3 few TRBV7-8 NA TGTGCCAGCAGCTTACTAGGCGGGGAAGGCACAGATACGCAGTATTTT CASSLLGGEGTDTQYF
TRBJ2-3 NA TRBV6-5 NA TGTGCCAGCAGTCTACAACCCGGACTCGGCACAGATTCGCAGTATTTT CASSLQPGLGTDSQYF
TRBJ2-5 NA TRBV5-4 NA TGTGCCAGCAGCTTGCTGGTGTCGGAGACCCAGTACTTC CASSLLVSETQYF
TRBJ2-3 NA TRBV4-3 TRBD1 TGCGCCAGCAGCCAAGATGTCGACAGGGACCTCACAGATACGCAGTATTTT CASSQDVDRDLTDTQYF
TRBJ2-1 NA TRBV10-3 TRBD2 TGTGCCACCGCCCGGGGAGCGGGGGCAGTCCGCTCCTACAATGAGCAGTTCTTC CATARGAGAVRSYNEQFF
TRBJ1-6 many TRBV12-3/TRBV12-4 NA TGTGCCAGCAGTTTTGCAGGCCTTAATTCACCCCTCCACTTT CASSFAGLNSPLHF
TRBJ1-1 few TRBV7-2 NA TGTGCCAGCAGGCGAGGGGCTGAAGCTTTCTTT CASRRGAEAFF
TRBJ1-1 NA TRBV5-1 TRBD1 TGCGCCAGCAGCTTGGTGGAGGGGGCGCTGGAGGCTTTCTTT CASSLVEGALEAFF
TRBJ2-1 NA TRBV7-3 NA TGTGCCAGCAGCTTGGGGGGAGATGATGAGCAGTTCTTC CASSLGGDDEQFF
TRBJ2-3 once TRBV5-1 TRBD2 TGCGCCAGCAGCTCATTTCCGGGACTAGGGGGGGCAGATACGCAGTATTTT CASSSFPGLGGADTQYF
TRBJ2-5 NA TRBV4-3 NA TGCGCCAGCAGCCAAGGCGTCGGACAGCCCCAAGAGACCCAGTACTTC CASSQGVGQPQETQYF
TRBJ2-3 NA TRBV5-1 TRBD2 TGCGCCAGCAGCGTCGAGCGGGGGCGCGTTTCTACAGATACGCAGTATTTT CASSVERGRVSTDTQYF
TRBJ1-5 few TRBV4-2 TRBD1 TGTGCCAGCAGTGGCGGACAGGGCCTTTATCAGCCCCAGCATTTT CASSGGQGLYQPQHF
TRBJ2-1 NA TRBV20-1 NA TGCAGTGCTATTGGGGGGCGCGGAAATGAGCAGTTCTTC CSAIGGRGNEQFF
TRBJ2-5 few TRBV6-1 NA TGTGCCAGCAGCCAAGAGGGGGGGAGGACCCAGTACTTC CASSQEGGRTQYF
TRBJ2-2 many TRBV7-7 TRBD1 TGTGCTAGCAGCCCCGGCAGGGGGCCCGGGGAGCTGTTTTTT CASSPGRGPGELFF
TRBJ1-6 few TRBV7-2 NA TGTGCCAGCAGCTTTCCCGAAGGACTTAGATCACCCCTCCACTTT CASSFPEGLRSPLHF